This T cell receptor (beta chain) was identified during a study of beta chain features in type 1 diabetes. Sorted cells reached over 98% purity in every population. Sequencing targeted expressed TCRB transcripts, as all isolated RNA had been reverse transcribed. Here immunoSEQ multiplex PCR was the method, and the copy in TCRdb shows in-frame clones only, minus some. The sample yields about 260,000 clones, about 71% seen once. Germline values: CDR1 SGHTA, CDR2 FQGNSA. This CDR3 has 13 residues. The ends were cut back, 4 bases at V and 4 bases at J, with 8 bases in the middle. This rearrangement joins TRBV7-2 to TRBJ1-5; possible D gene TRBD1, 5 bases. This TCR came from a man aged 25 to 40 in good health. The sample taken for sequencing was naive CD4+ T cells from blood. This CDR3 is CASSYYRNQPQHF. The CDR3 nucleotides read TGTGCCAGCAGCTACTACAGGAATCAGCCCCAGCATTTT.